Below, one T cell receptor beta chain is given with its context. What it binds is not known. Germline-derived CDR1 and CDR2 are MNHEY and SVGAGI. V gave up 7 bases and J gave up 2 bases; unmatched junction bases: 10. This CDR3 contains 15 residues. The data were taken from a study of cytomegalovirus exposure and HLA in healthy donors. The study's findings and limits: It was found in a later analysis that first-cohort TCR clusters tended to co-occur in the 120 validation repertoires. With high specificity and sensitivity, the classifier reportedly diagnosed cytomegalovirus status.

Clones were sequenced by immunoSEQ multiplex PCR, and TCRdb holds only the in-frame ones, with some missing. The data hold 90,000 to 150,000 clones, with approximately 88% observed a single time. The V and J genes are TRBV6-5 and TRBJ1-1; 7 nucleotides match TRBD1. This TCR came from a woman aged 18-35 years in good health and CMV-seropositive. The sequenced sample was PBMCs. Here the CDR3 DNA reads TGTGCCAGCAAACAAAGGGGGCTAGGAAACACTGAAGCTTTCTTT. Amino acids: CASKQRGLGNTEAFF.